This TCR beta chain was observed in a study of Ad26.COV2.S vaccination and SARS-CoV-2 variants. Measured with immunoSEQ multiplex PCR; TCRdb has only the in-frame clones, and not every one. The data hold about 680,000 clones, with 80% to 90% observed a single time. Described treatment: some 20 received Ad26.COV2.S at low or high dose, single or two shots; roughly 5 received placebo; per-sample allocation not given. The investigators took samples on day 63 after the first vaccine or placebo injection. The donor was a Boston adult aged 18-55 years. Germline CDR1 MNHEY, CDR2 SVGAGI. The CDR3 is 14 amino acids. V was clipped by 4 bases and J by 7 bases; unmatched bases: 7.

The source of this sequence is a person between 18 and 60 years old who received the Ad26.COV2.S COVID-19 vaccine or a placebo. The sequenced sample was peripheral blood, obtained in a trial of Ad26.COV2.S vaccine versus placebo. The chain links TRBV6-5 to TRBJ1-5, with 7 bases aligning to TRBD1. The CDR3 DNA follows: TGTGCCAGCAGTTTAGATATGGGACAGCAGCCCCAGCATTTT. Protein: CASSLDMGQQPQHF.